The clone carrying this T cell receptor (beta chain) was counted a few times. The data were taken from a study of CD8+ T cells in alopecia areata. Study details: The study gave treated patients oral tofacitinib at 5 to 10 mg twice daily. The study gave tofacitinib for 6 to 18 months, then 6 months off drug.

CDR1 is SGHDT, CDR2 YYEEEE, per germline. The CDR3 is 15 amino acids. With 1 base removed from V and 5 bases from J, the gap between germline ends came to 15 bases. Extraction of RNA preceded its reverse transcription into cDNA, which served as the sequencing template. Assay: immunoSEQ multiplex PCR; the TCRdb copy retains only in-frame clones and omits some. The table shows approximately 150,000 clones, with 65% to 75% occurring only once. Lesional scalp punch biopsies and peripheral blood came from alopecia areata patients. Researchers picked out CD4+ and CD8+ T cells from PBMCs by sorting. The chain recombines TRBV5-6 with TRBJ1-1, with a weak D call TRBD1 (5 bases). The input for sequencing was CD8+ T cells sorted from blood, taken at week 0. This receptor was identified in a human donor with alopecia areata. DNA for the CDR3: TGTGCCAGCAGCTTGTCCCGGGACGTTACAACTGAAGCTTTCTTT. It translates to CASSLSRDVTTEAFF. The complete variable domain, with remaining parts taken from reference TRBV5-6 and TRBJ1-1, reads DAGVTQSPTHLIKTRGQQVTLRCSPKSGHDTVSWYQQALGQGPQFIFQYYEEEERQRGNFPDRFSGHQFPNYSSELNVNALLLGDSALYLCASSLSRDVTTEAFFGQGTRLTVV.